This TCR beta chain was observed in a study of T cells in tuberculosis. The protocol was immunoSEQ multiplex PCR, while the TCRdb copy is restricted to in-frame clones and leaves out a portion. Among 35,000 to 55,000 clones listed, roughly 94% were seen once. Germline V gene sequence: CDR1 MDHEN, CDR2 SYDVKM. After removal of 6 bases from V and 4 bases from J, the junction contained 8 bases not matched to a gene. This CDR3 is built from 15 residues. Sequencing input: PBMCs. This TCR derives from a donor between 10 and 29 years old with latent tuberculosis or without tuberculosis infection. Some clones in this sample may be carry-over from other donors' samples. This chain uses TRBV28 with TRBJ2-1, with TRBD2 matching over 8 bases. CDR3 bases: TGTGCCAGCAGCGAGAGTACTAGCGGTTACAATGAGCAGTTCTTC. It codes for CASSESTSGYNEQFF.